The 22 T cell receptor beta chains presented below share a single source sample, sequenced in a study of cytomegalovirus exposure and HLA in healthy donors. The PCR had 60 Vbeta and 13 Jbeta primers. Here immunoSEQ multiplex PCR was the method, and the copy in TCRdb shows in-frame clones only, minus some. The table has about 150,000 clones, around four fifths seen once. Sequenced: PBMCs. The source of these receptors is a male donor in good health and CMV-seronegative.

The chain combines TRBV5-1 with TRBJ2-5, with 7 bases lining up with TRBD1. Looked up from germline, CDR1 is SGHRS and CDR2 is YFSETQ. J gave up 2 bases and V 4 bases, and 8 bases lay outside the gene matches. The CDR3 loop spans 15 amino acids. The CDR3 loop is CASSRSRQGQETQYF. The CDR3 nucleotides are TGCGCCAGCAGCCGATCCAGACAGGGACAAGAGACCCAGTACTTC.

V is TRBV19 and J is TRBJ1-6; the match to TRBD1 covers 12 bases. Per the germline V gene, CDR1 is LNHDA and CDR2 is SQIVND (reference sequence). The length of the CDR3 is 15 residues. V lost 10 bases to trimming and J lost 7 bases; unmatched junction nucleotides: 8. DNA for the CDR3: TGTGCCACTACCTCAGGGACAGGGGGCAATTCACCCCTCCACTTT. Its translation is CATTSGTGGNSPLHF. The whole variable domain, filled in from reference TRBV19 and TRBJ1-6, reads DGGITQSPKYLFRKEGQNVTLSCEQNLNHDAMYWYRQDPGQGLRLIYYSQIVNDFQKGDIAEGYSVSREKKESFPLTVTSAQKNPTAFYLCATTSGTGGNSPLHFGNGTRLTVT.

The gene calls are TRBV6-6 and TRBJ1-2; 8 bases match TRBD1. CDR3 length: 16 amino acids. Losses at the gene ends were 2 bases for V and 8 bases for J; bases not matched to a gene: 13. Germline lookup yields CDR1 MNHNY and CDR2 SVGAGI (reference sequence). CDR3 coding DNA: TGTGCCAGCAGTTACCCCAAAAGCGGACAGGGTGGCGGCTACACCTTC. The encoded protein is CASSYPKSGQGGGYTF.

This clone was found once. The chain links TRBV6-5 to TRBJ2-1; 8 nucleotides match TRBD2. The J segment lost 7 bases and the V segment lost 0 bases, leaving 8 bases of the junction unmatched. Per the germline V gene, CDR1 is MNHEY and CDR2 is SVGAGI. CDR3 length equals 16 residues. CDR3 protein: CASSYSGLALSNEQFF. The CDR3, as DNA: TGTGCCAGCAGTTACTCCGGACTAGCTTTATCGAATGAGCAGTTCTTC.

The J gene is TRBJ2-5, the V gene TRBV28, with TRBD1 matching 8 bases. Unmatched junction bases numbered 8, after V lost 6 bases and J lost 5 bases. The CDR3 has 14 amino acids. CDR1 and CDR2 from the germline V gene are MDHEN and SYDVKM. The CDR3 coding sequence is TGTGCCAGCAGGATCTCAGGGGGCGGGGAGACCCAGTACTTC. Residues: CASRISGGGETQYF.

This clone appeared a few times. V gene TRBV13 combines with J gene TRBJ2-6; 7 bases are shared with TRBD1. The CDR3 sequence is 18 residues long. J lost 0 bases, V lost 5 bases, and 10 bases had no gene match. In germline, CDR1 is PRHDT, CDR2 FYEKMQ (reference sequence). CDR3 residues: CASSPRRDSLSGANVLTF. The CDR3 DNA is TGTGCCAGCAGCCCACGCCGGGACAGCCTCTCTGGGGCCAACGTCCTGACTTTC.

The rearrangement joins TRBV9 to TRBJ1-3, with 7 bases that match TRBD1. The V and J ends lost 2 bases and 3 bases, in that order; junction bases with no gene match: 2. The CDR3 length is 14 residues. Germline V gives CDR1 SGDLS, CDR2 YYNGEE. The CDR3 DNA sequence: TGTGCCAGCAGCGTCCGGACAGGTGGAAACACCATATATTTT. Translation gives CASSVRTGGNTIYF. The full variable domain, completed using reference TRBV9 and TRBJ1-3, is DSGVTQTPKHLITATGQRVTLRCSPRSGDLSVYWYQQSLDQGLQFLIQYYNGEERAKGNILERFSAQQFPDLHSELNLSSLELGDSALYFCASSVRTGGNTIYFGEGSWLTVV.

This clone turned up a few times. The rearrangement uses TRBV5-1 and TRBJ2-1; maybe TRBD2 (5 bases). V lost 5 bases to trimming and J lost 5 bases, with 11 bases between them. The CDR3 runs to 13 residues. In germline, CDR1 is SGHRS, CDR2 YFSETQ. CDR3 bases: TGCGCCAGCAGTCGGACTGTTAACAATGAGCAGTTCTTC. It translates to CASSRTVNNEQFF.

In this sample, this clone turned up once. The chain combines TRBV25-1 with TRBJ2-1; the match to TRBD2 covers 12 bases. Trimming removed 3 bases from V and 2 bases from J; junction bases left unmatched: 2. The length of the CDR3 is 16 residues. CDR1 and CDR2 from the germline V gene are MGHDK and SYGVNS. The CDR3 DNA follows: TGTGCCAGCAGTGACCTAGCGGGAGGGCCCTACAATGAGCAGTTCTTC. Translating it yields CASSDLAGGPYNEQFF.

This clone counts as medium-sized. The chain joins TRBV15 to TRBJ2-1; D uncertain. CDR3 length: 15 amino acids. V was clipped by 4 bases and J by 3 bases, with 13 bases between them. The germline gives CDR1 LNHNV, CDR2 YYDKDF (reference sequence). The CDR3 sequence: CATSIRAGDYNEQFF. The CDR3 DNA is TGTGCCACCAGCATTAGAGCAGGCGACTACAATGAGCAGTTCTTC.

V gene TRBV7-9 combines with J gene TRBJ2-5; 7 positions agree with TRBD2. The J call may be in error: the DNA end matches TRBJ2-7 better. Germline loops: CDR1 SEHNR, CDR2 FQNEAQ (reference sequence). This CDR3 region has 15 residues. The CDR3 here is CASSLGRGSSYEQYF. In DNA, the CDR3 is TGTGCCAGCAGCCTGGGACGCGGGAGCTCCTACGAGCAGTACTTC.

This clone was counted a single time. The chain carries TRBV7-9 and TRBJ1-2, with a weak D call TRBD1 (5 bases). The germline V and J ends were trimmed by 10 bases and 2 bases, with 26 bases remaining between them. Germline lookup yields CDR1 SEHNR and CDR2 FQNEAQ (reference sequence). CDR3 length: 17 amino acids. The CDR3 is CANHDQGLETINYGYTF. In DNA form, the CDR3 reads TGTGCCAACCATGATCAGGGTCTGGAAACAATAAACTATGGCTACACCTTC.

The V and J genes are TRBV5-4 and TRBJ1-3; no reliable D call. CDR1 and CDR2 (germline): SGHNT, YYREEE (reference sequence). CDR3 length equals 16 residues. V was pared by 0 bases and J by 3 bases, with 13 bases between. The CDR3 loop is CASSLVGVGGGNTIYF. In DNA form, the CDR3 reads TGTGCCAGCAGCTTGGTCGGGGTGGGAGGTGGAAACACCATATATTTT. The full variable domain, in which reference TRBV5-4 and TRBJ1-3 provide the parts outside the CDR3, is ETGVTQSPTHLIKTRGQQVTLRCSSQSGHNTVSWYQQALGQGPQFIFQYYREEENGRGNFPPRFSGLQFPNYSSELNVNALELDDSALYLCASSLVGVGGGNTIYFGEGSWLTVV.

V gene TRBV28 combines with J gene TRBJ1-3; a weak D match, TRBD1 (6 bases). Between the trimmed V and J ends, which lost 6 bases and 0 bases, there was a span of 12 bases. The CDR3 contains 15 residues. The germline gives CDR1 MDHEN, CDR2 SYDVKM. CDR3 in DNA: TGTGCCAGCAGGCCCCGGACAGTCTCTGGAAACACCATATATTTT. Translation: CASRPRTVSGNTIYF. Full variable domain (rest looked up from reference TRBV28 and TRBJ1-3): DVKVTQSSRYLVKRTGEKVFLECVQDMDHENMFWYRQDPGLGLRLIYFSYDVKMKEKGDIPEGYSVSREKKERFSLILESASTNQTSMYLCASRPRTVSGNTIYFGEGSWLTVV.

This clone appeared once. V gene TRBV28 combines with J gene TRBJ2-3; tentative D call: TRBD1 (5 bases). Germline assignment: CDR1 MDHEN and CDR2 SYDVKM. The CDR3 spans 17 residues. Deletions cut 6 bases from V and 3 bases from J, with 22 bases between. The CDR3 DNA sequence: TGTGCCAGCAGAGAAGGCTATCGGACATTTAAAACAGATACGCAGTATTTT. Protein: CASREGYRTFKTDTQYF.

This sequence joins TRBV9 and TRBJ2-3; a possible D gene is TRBD1 (5 bases). Trimming removed 4 bases at V and 4 bases at J, with 7 bases between. Germline CDR1 is SGDLS and CDR2 is YYNGEE. The CDR3 spans 12 residues. CDR3 loop: CASSLRADTQYF. In DNA form, the CDR3 reads TGTGCCAGCAGCCTCAGGGCAGATACGCAGTATTTT.

The chain carries TRBV2 and TRBJ1-1; unclear D gene. The CDR3 spans 14 residues. Trimming left V 0 bases short and J 7 bases short, with 12 bases between. The germline V gene has CDR1 SNHLY and CDR2 FYNNEI. CDR3 in amino acids: CASSEASGKHEAFF. The CDR3 bases are TGTGCCAGCAGTGAAGCGTCAGGCAAACATGAAGCTTTCTTT.

This chain links TRBV5-1 with TRBJ1-1, with 9 bases aligning to TRBD1. CDR3 size: 15 residues. Germline CDR1 is SGHRS and CDR2 is YFSETQ. J gave up 0 bases and V 5 bases, and 5 bases lay outside the gene matches. The CDR3 reads CASRPGQGMNTEAFF. CDR3 nucleotides: TGCGCCAGCAGACCTGGACAGGGGATGAACACTGAAGCTTTCTTT.

This clone turned up a few times. V and J are TRBV6-4 and TRBJ1-5; possibly TRBD1 for D (6 bases). Germline V lookup: CDR1 MRHNA, CDR2 SNTAGT. Trimming removed 0 bases at V and 0 bases at J, with 21 bases between. This CDR3 is 20 amino acids long. CDR3 in amino acids: CASSDSNGGGVRVSNQPQHF. The DNA of the CDR3 is TGTGCCAGCAGTGACTCGAACGGAGGGGGGGTGCGAGTTAGCAATCAGCCCCAGCATTTT.

The chain is built from TRBV11-3 and TRBJ2-1; D unresolved. Per the germline V gene, CDR1 is SGHNT and CDR2 is YENEEA. This CDR3 comprises 12 residues. V gave up 0 bases and J gave up 9 bases, with 6 bases separating them. The CDR3 sequence is CASSLDRGEQFF. In nucleotides, the CDR3 is TGTGCCAGCAGCTTAGATCGCGGTGAGCAGTTCTTC. Full variable domain (missing parts from reference TRBV11-3 and TRBJ2-1): EAGVVQSPRYKIIEKKQPVAFWCNPISGHNTLYWYLQNLGQGPELLIRYENEEAVDDSQLPKDRFSAERLKGVDSTLKIQPAELGDSAVYLCASSLDRGEQFFGPGTRLTVL.

Only one count was recorded for this clone. The J gene is TRBJ2-1, the V gene TRBV7-6; D possibly corresponds to TRBD2 (5 bases). Trimming stripped 0 bases from V and 1 base from J, with 7 bases between. The CDR3 length is 15 residues. Germline assignment: CDR1 SGHVS and CDR2 FNYEAQ. The CDR3 spells CASSLAQRSYNEQFF. In DNA, the CDR3 is TGTGCCAGCAGCTTAGCACAGCGGTCCTACAATGAGCAGTTCTTC.

The chain uses TRBV28 and TRBJ1-1; the D is unclear. V was clipped by 2 bases and J by 1 base, with 11 bases between them. Germline values: CDR1 MDHEN, CDR2 SYDVKM. This CDR3 region has 15 residues. The CDR3 region is CASSLLRLTNTEAFF. In DNA form, the CDR3 reads TGTGCCAGCAGTTTACTCCGACTGACGAACACTGAAGCTTTCTTT.